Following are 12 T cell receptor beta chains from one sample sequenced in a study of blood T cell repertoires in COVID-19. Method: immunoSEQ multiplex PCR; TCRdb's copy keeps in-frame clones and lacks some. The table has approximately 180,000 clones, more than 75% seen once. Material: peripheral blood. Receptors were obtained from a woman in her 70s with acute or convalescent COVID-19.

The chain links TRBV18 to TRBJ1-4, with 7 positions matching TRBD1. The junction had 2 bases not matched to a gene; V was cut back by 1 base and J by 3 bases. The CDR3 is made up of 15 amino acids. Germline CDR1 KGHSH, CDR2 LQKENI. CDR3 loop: CASSPLGQPNEKLFF. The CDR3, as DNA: TGTGCCAGCTCACCACTGGGACAGCCTAATGAAAAACTGTTTTTT.

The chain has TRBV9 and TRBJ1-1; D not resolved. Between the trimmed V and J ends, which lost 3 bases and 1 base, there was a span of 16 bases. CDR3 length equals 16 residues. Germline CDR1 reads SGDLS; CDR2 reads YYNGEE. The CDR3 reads CASSAQIQETNTEAFF. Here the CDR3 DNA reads TGTGCCAGCAGCGCCCAAATACAAGAAACGAACACTGAAGCTTTCTTT. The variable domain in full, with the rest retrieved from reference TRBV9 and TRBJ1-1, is DSGVTQTPKHLITATGQRVTLRCSPRSGDLSVYWYQQSLDQGLQFLIQYYNGEERAKGNILERFSAQQFPDLHSELNLSSLELGDSALYFCASSAQIQETNTEAFFGQGTRLTVV.

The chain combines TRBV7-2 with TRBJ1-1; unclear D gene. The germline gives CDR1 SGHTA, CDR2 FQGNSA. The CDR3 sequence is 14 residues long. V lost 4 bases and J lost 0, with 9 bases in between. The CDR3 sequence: CASSSRALNTEAFF. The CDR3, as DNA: TGTGCCAGCAGCTCCCGAGCCCTGAACACTGAAGCTTTCTTT.

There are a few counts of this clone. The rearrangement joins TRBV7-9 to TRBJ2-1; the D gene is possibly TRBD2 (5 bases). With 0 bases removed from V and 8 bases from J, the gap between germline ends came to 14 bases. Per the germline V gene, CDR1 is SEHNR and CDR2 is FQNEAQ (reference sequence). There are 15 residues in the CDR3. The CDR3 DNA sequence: TGTGCCAGCAGCTTAGCTCGGGGTGGCGGCGATGAGCAGTTCTTC. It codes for CASSLARGGGDEQFF.

The CDR3 DNA sequence: TGTGCCAGCAGCTCAGGGGCAGGAAACACCATATATTTT. Amino acids: CASSSGAGNTIYF. This chain links TRBV6-6 with TRBJ1-3, with D possibly matching TRBD1 (6 bases). V lost 6 bases and J lost 4, with 10 bases in between. CDR1 and CDR2 (germline): MNHNY, SVGAGI (reference sequence). The length of the CDR3 is 13 residues.

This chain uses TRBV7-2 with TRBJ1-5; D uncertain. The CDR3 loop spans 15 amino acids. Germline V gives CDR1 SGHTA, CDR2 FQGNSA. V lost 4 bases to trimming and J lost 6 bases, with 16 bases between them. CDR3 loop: CASSWAGSSSQPQHF. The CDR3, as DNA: TGTGCCAGCAGCTGGGCGGGGTCGTCCAGTCAGCCCCAGCATTTT.

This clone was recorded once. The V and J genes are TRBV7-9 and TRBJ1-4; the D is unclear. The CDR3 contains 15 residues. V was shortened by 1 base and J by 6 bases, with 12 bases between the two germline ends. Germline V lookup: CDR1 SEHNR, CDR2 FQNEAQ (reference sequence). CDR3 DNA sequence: TGTGCCAGCAGCTTAGGTGTTAGCCCCGATGAAAAACTGTTTTTT. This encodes CASSLGVSPDEKLFF.

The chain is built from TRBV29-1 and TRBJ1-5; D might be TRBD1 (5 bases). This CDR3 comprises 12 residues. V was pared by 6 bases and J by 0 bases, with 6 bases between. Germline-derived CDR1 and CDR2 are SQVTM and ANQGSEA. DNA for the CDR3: TGCAGCGTACAGGATAGCAATCAGCCCCAGCATTTT. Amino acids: CSVQDSNQPQHF.

The CDR3, as DNA: TGTGCCAGCAGCTCGAGGGGGCTGAGTAGCAATCAGCCCCAGCATTTT. This codes for CASSSRGLSSNQPQHF. The J gene is TRBJ1-5, the V gene TRBV7-2, with TRBD1 matching 7 bases. Unmatched junction bases numbered 6, after V lost 4 bases and J lost 0 bases. CDR1 is SGHTA, CDR2 FQGNSA, per germline. The CDR3 runs to 16 residues. Full variable domain (remainder filled in from reference TRBV7-2 and TRBJ1-5): GAGVSQSPSNKVTEKGKDVELRCDPISGHTALYWYRQSLGQGLEFLIYFQGNSAPDKSGLPSDRFSAERTGGSVSTLTIQRTQQEDSAVYLCASSSRGLSSNQPQHFGDGTRLSIL.

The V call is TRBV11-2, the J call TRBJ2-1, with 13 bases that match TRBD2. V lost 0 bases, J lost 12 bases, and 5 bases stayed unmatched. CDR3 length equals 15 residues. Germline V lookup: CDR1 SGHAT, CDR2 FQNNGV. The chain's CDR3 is CASSLEGLAGPPQFF. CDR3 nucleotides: TGTGCCAGCAGCTTAGAGGGACTAGCGGGACCCCCGCAGTTCTTC.

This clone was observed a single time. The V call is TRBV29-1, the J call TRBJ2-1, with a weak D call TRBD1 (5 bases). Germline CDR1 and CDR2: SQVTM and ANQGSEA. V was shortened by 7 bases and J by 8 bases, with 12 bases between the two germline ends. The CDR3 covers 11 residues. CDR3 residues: CSAGAEDEQFF. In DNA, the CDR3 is TGCAGCGCTGGGGCCGAAGATGAGCAGTTCTTC.

The chain's CDR3 is CATRRQGAEGYTF. The CDR3, as DNA: TGTGCCACCAGGCGACAGGGGGCGGAGGGCTACACCTTC. The chain carries TRBV15 and TRBJ1-2; 10 positions agree with TRBD1. With V trimmed by 6 bases and J by 8 bases, 6 bases remained unmatched. Germline CDR1 and CDR2: LNHNV and YYDKDF (reference sequence). The CDR3 totals 13 residues.